The T cell receptor beta chain under discussion was sequenced for a study of preoperative IRX-2 immunotherapy in early breast cancer. The treatment denotes: preoperative locoregional IRX-2 cytokine immunotherapy. Samples came from a phase Ib trial of preoperative locoregional IRX-2 cytokine immunotherapy. In germline, CDR1 is SGHNT, CDR2 YENEEA. The CDR3 length is 16 residues. The V and J ends lost 2 bases and 7 bases respectively, with 18 bases between them. Data came from immunoSEQ multiplex PCR; TCRdb stores just in-frame clones and leaves some out. The data hold more than 35,000 clones, with 60% to 85% observed a single time.

V is TRBV11-3 and J is TRBJ2-1, with D unresolved. The sequence was obtained from a human donor with breast cancer. This material consisted of tumor tissue, taken after IRX-2 immunotherapy. The CDR3 nucleotides read TGTGCCAGCAGCTTACCCCAAGGATCCGGTTTGAATGAGCAGTTCTTC. Its protein product is CASSLPQGSGLNEQFF. The complete variable domain, with remaining parts taken from reference TRBV11-3 and TRBJ2-1, reads EAGVVQSPRYKIIEKKQPVAFWCNPISGHNTLYWYLQNLGQGPELLIRYENEEAVDDSQLPKDRFSAERLKGVDSTLKIQPAELGDSAVYLCASSLPQGSGLNEQFFGPGTRLTVL.